This T cell receptor (beta chain) comes out of a study of Ad26.COV2.S vaccination and SARS-CoV-2 variants. Germline loops: CDR1 SEHNR, CDR2 FQNEAQ (reference sequence). There are 13 residues in the CDR3. V was clipped by 6 bases and J by 7 bases, with 15 bases between them. Treatment described: roughly 18 received Ad26.COV2.S at low or high dose, single or two shots; about 5 received placebo; per-sample allocation not given. The samples date from day 63 after the first vaccine or placebo injection. Measured with immunoSEQ multiplex PCR; TCRdb has only the in-frame clones, and not every one. Of about 350,000 clones listed, roughly 90% are singletons.

The receptor was derived from a person aged 18-65 years who received the Ad26.COV2.S COVID-19 vaccine or a placebo. The input for sequencing was peripheral blood, taken in a trial of Ad26.COV2.S vaccine versus placebo. The V and J genes are TRBV7-9 and TRBJ1-2; D is ambiguous. CDR3 nucleotide sequence: TGTGCCAGCAGTCCTACAGAGAACATTGGCTACACCTTC. This encodes CASSPTENIGYTF.